The 14 T cell receptor beta chains given below trace back to one sample, sequenced in a study of blood T cell repertoires in COVID-19. Repertoires were generated with immunoSEQ multiplex PCR, while TCRdb's copy carries only in-frame clones and drops some. The sample lists fewer than 350,000 clones, around nine tenths occurring once. Specimen: peripheral blood. The receptors shown here come from a woman between 65 and 79 years old with COVID-19, enrolled during active disease.

In its sample, this clone was seen a few times. The chain uses TRBV6-6 and TRBJ2-7, with 8 positions matching TRBD2. V was pared by 8 bases and J by 7 bases, with 7 bases of the junction left unmatched. This CDR3 spans 12 amino acids. Germline CDR1 and CDR2: MNHNY and SVGAGI (reference sequence). The CDR3 nucleotides are TGTGCCAGCCTCGGGTCTAGCGGGGAGCAGTACTTC. This encodes CASLGSSGEQYF.

The J gene is TRBJ1-2, the V gene TRBV7-2; weak D call: TRBD1 (6 bases). The CDR3 extends over 17 amino acids. In germline, CDR1 is SGHTA, CDR2 FQGNSA. Trimming cost V 1 base and J 6 bases, with 21 bases left between them. The CDR3: CASSLDGRGSGVDGYTF. CDR3 nucleotides: TGTGCCAGCAGCTTAGACGGTAGGGGGTCTGGTGTCGATGGCTACACCTTC.

This chain links TRBV6-5 with TRBJ2-3; D possibly corresponds to TRBD2 (6 bases). V lost 7 bases and J lost 2, with 13 bases in between. The CDR3 runs 14 residues. Germline-derived CDR1 and CDR2 are MNHEY and SVGAGI. CDR3 in amino acids: CASNRLGFTDTQYF. DNA of the CDR3: TGTGCCAGCAATCGACTAGGTTTCACAGATACGCAGTATTTT.

The rearrangement links TRBV27 to TRBJ2-1; 9 bases are a match to TRBD2. Germline V gives CDR1 MNHEY, CDR2 SMNVEV (reference sequence). The length of the CDR3 is 15 residues. V was pared by 5 bases and J by 6 bases, with 8 bases of the junction left unmatched. The DNA for the CDR3 is TGTGCCAGCAGTACCATAGCGGGGGTGTTCAATGAGCAGTTCTTC. It encodes CASSTIAGVFNEQFF.

The CDR3 is CASSLDPGGLTEAFF. CDR3 nucleotides: TGTGCCAGCAGCTTAGATCCAGGGGGCCTCACTGAAGCTTTCTTT. The rearrangement uses TRBV7-9 and TRBJ1-1; TRBD1 agrees at 8 bases. V shed 1 base, J shed 4 bases, and the junction held 5 bases outside the gene matches. The CDR3 is 15 amino acids. In germline, CDR1 is SEHNR, CDR2 FQNEAQ (reference sequence).

The gene calls are TRBV7-2 and TRBJ2-4, with a possible D match to TRBD2 (7 bases). The CDR3 is 15 amino acids. Trimming cost V 3 bases and J 6 bases, with 15 bases left between them. The germline gives CDR1 SGHTA, CDR2 FQGNSA. CDR3 in amino acids: CASSFLGGGGNIQYF. The CDR3 DNA reads TGTGCCAGCAGCTTCTTGGGGGGAGGGGGAAACATTCAGTACTTC.

The gene calls are TRBV5-1 and TRBJ2-5; the match to TRBD2 covers 11 bases. This CDR3 comprises 15 residues. J lost 4 bases, V lost 2 bases, and 4 bases had no gene match. Looked up from germline, CDR1 is SGHRS and CDR2 is YFSETQ. CDR3 sequence (DNA): TGCGCCAGCAGCTTCCTAGCGGGGGGCAGAGAGACCCAGTACTTC. Its protein is CASSFLAGGRETQYF.

The chain carries TRBV7-6 and TRBJ2-4; D is ambiguous. The germline CDR1 and CDR2 sequences are SGHVS and FNYEAQ. V gave up 5 bases and J gave up 0 bases, with 14 bases separating them. The CDR3 has 16 amino acids. The CDR3 DNA reads as TGTGCCAGCAGCCACGGCCCCGCGGTAGCCAAAAACATTCAGTACTTC. Amino acids: CASSHGPAVAKNIQYF.

This clone has a count of ten or more. The chain uses TRBV6-5 and TRBJ1-6, with D perhaps TRBD1 (6 bases). CDR1 and CDR2 (germline): MNHEY, SVGAGI. The length of the CDR3 is 14 residues. Trimming took 0 bases from V and 13 from J, leaving 13 bases between them. CDR3: CASSYSIPRGPLHF. The CDR3 nucleotides read TGTGCCAGCAGTTACTCGATCCCAAGGGGGCCCCTCCACTTT.

The chain couples TRBV11-2 to TRBJ1-1, with 9 bases aligning to TRBD1. This CDR3 comprises 15 residues. The germline V gene has CDR1 SGHAT and CDR2 FQNNGV. The junction had 7 bases not matched to a gene; V was cut back by 4 bases and J by 4 bases. Here the CDR3 reads CASSSIQGALTEAFF. CDR3 DNA sequence: TGTGCCAGCAGCTCAATACAGGGGGCTCTCACTGAAGCTTTCTTT.

The chain couples TRBV10-3 to TRBJ1-3, with TRBD1 matching 8 bases. V was clipped by 7 bases and J by 4 bases; unmatched bases: 9. The CDR3 consists of 15 residues. Germline V lookup: CDR1 ENHRY, CDR2 SYGVKD. The CDR3 nucleotides are TGTGCCATCACAAAACCAGGGGGCGAAGGAAACACCATATATTTT. It encodes CAITKPGGEGNTIYF.

The chain couples TRBV5-1 to TRBJ1-1, with a possible D match to TRBD1 (6 bases). V was shortened by 6 bases and J by 0 bases, with 15 bases between the two germline ends. Germline V gives CDR1 SGHRS, CDR2 YFSETQ. The CDR3 runs 15 residues. The CDR3 is CASTYGGRVNTEAFF. The CDR3 nucleotides are TGCGCCAGCACCTATGGGGGCAGGGTGAACACTGAAGCTTTCTTT. The full variable domain, with the rest looked up from reference TRBV5-1 and TRBJ1-1, is KAGVTQTPRYLIKTRGQQVTLSCSPISGHRSVSWYQQTPGQGLQFLFEYFSETQRNKGNFPGRFSGRQFSNSRSEMNVSTLELGDSALYLCASTYGGRVNTEAFFGQGTRLTVV.

The DNA of the CDR3 is TGTGCCACCAGTGAGGCCAGCGGGGTAGATACGCAGTATTTT. Its protein is CATSEASGVDTQYF. The J gene is TRBJ2-3, the V gene TRBV24-1, with TRBD2 matching 7 bases. The germline V gene has CDR1 KGHDR and CDR2 SFDVKD. The junction had 5 bases not matched to a gene; V was cut back by 4 bases and J by 5 bases. There are 14 residues in the CDR3.

This chain uses TRBV5-6 with TRBJ2-3; 10 nucleotides agree with TRBD2. The length of the CDR3 is 18 residues. V dropped 4 bases and J dropped 0; count of bases not matched to a gene: 11. In germline, CDR1 is SGHDT, CDR2 YYEEEE. CDR3 sequence (DNA): TGTGCCAGCAGCCTCTGGACTAGCGGAAACCCTAGCACAGATACGCAGTATTTT. Protein: CASSLWTSGNPSTDTQYF.